Below, one T cell receptor (beta chain) is given with its context. This clonotype was seen repeatedly, ten times or more. The antigen this receptor binds is unknown. Per-nucleotide qualities are absent, and no much larger clonotype sits a single base away. The sample belongs to a study of patients and donors after allogeneic stem cell transplantation (dated by TCRdb to the early 2020s). Libraries came from RT-PCR. Sequencing relied on a NextSeq 550. TCRdb's own reprocessing of the public reads used fastp at Q25 and MiXCR and kept productive beta chains. Identical CDR3 proteins give one entry, which carries the most common genes and DNA. The sample table lists approximately 88,000 distinct CDR3 sequences, approximately 5% of them with a count of one. About 2.8% of the sample goes to the ten largest clones. The sequenced material came from blood, either unsorted or a sorted T cell fraction (not recorded which). The clonotype originates from a human donor who was either an allogeneic HSCT recipient or a stem cell or donor lymphocyte infusion donor (not recorded which). It is not recorded whose cells these are; they may come from a transplant donor.

The DNA sequence is TGTGCCAGCAGCCGGACGGCCATGAACACTGAAGCTTTCTTT. This encodes CASSRTAMNTEAFF. The chain is encoded by TRBV27 joined to TRBJ1-1, with an unclear D gene assignment. The CDR3, from cysteine to phenylalanine, totals 14 residues. The retained sequence is limited to the CDR3, 42 bases, with the frame set at the first base. At the junction V is shortened by 6 bases and J by 0 bases, with 11 bases in between. The CDR1 and CDR2 encoded by the germline V gene (reference sequence) are MNHEY and SMNVEV.